The TCR beta chain described here comes from a study of glioma-infiltrating T cells. This clonotype appeared many times. The antigen remains unidentified. Notes on the study in general: Gliomas, especially low-grade, showed above-expected tissue-blood divergence; non-neoplastic patients showed below.

The iRepertoire nested amplicon-rescue multiplex PCR amplified TCR alpha and beta CDR3s from RNA. A single record per CDR3 protein comes from TCRdb applying MiXCR to the multiplex PCR reads. The sample records about 210,000 distinct CDR3 sequences, 25% to 35% being singletons. Sequencing was carried out using glioma tissue, nonneoplastic brain tissue, or PBMCs (not recorded which). The TCR was taken from a human donor with low-grade glioma or glioblastoma, undergoing nonglioma brain surgery, or in good health (not recorded which).

CDR3: CASSLRGLANQETQYF. The CDR3 nucleotides are TGTGCCAGCAGCTTGCGAGGACTAGCGAATCAAGAGACCCAGTACTTC. The V gene is TRBV5-4, the J gene TRBJ2-5, with 9 bases aligning to TRBD2. The CDR3 contains 16 residues. The V gene end was trimmed by 1 base and the J gene end by 2 bases; junction bases not matched to a gene: 6. Germline V gene sequence: CDR1 SGHNT, CDR2 YYREEE (reference sequence).